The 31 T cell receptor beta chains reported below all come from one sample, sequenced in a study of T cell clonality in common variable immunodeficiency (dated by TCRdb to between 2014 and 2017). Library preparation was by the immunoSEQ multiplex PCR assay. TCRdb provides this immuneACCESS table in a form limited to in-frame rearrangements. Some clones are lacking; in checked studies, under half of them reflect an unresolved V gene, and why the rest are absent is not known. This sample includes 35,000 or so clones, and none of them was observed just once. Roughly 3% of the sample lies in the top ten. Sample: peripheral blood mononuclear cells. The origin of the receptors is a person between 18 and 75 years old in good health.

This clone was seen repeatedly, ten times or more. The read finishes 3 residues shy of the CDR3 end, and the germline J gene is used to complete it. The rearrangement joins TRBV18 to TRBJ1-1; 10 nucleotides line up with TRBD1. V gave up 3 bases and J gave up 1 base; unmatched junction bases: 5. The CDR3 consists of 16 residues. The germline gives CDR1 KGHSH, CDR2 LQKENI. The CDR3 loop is CASSPGQGKGNTEAFF. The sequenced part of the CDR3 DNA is TGTGCCAGCTCACCGGGACAGGGGAAGGGGAACACTGAA.

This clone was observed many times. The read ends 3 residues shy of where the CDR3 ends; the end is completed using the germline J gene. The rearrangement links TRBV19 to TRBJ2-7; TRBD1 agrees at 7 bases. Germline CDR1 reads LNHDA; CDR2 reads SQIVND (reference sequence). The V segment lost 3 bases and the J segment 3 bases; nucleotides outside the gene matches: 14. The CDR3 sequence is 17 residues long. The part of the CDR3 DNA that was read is TGTGCCAGTAGTATTCTCTTCATGGGGGACAGACTCTACGAG. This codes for CASSILFMGDRLYE. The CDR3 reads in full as CASSILFMGDRLYEQYF.

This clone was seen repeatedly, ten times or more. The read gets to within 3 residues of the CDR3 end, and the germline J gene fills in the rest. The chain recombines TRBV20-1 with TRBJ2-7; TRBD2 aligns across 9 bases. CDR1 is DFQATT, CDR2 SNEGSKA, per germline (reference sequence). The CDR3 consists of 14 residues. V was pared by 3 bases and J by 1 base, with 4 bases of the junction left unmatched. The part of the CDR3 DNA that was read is TGCAGTGCTAGTATAGCGGGAGCGTCCTACGAG. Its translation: CSASIAGASYE. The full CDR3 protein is CSASIAGASYEQYF.

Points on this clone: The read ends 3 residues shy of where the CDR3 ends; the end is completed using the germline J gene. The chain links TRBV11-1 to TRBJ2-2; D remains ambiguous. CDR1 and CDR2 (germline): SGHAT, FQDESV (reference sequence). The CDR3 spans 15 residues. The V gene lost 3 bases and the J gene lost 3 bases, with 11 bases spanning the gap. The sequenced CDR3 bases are TGTGCCAGCAGCTTCCTCGATAGATACACCGGGGAG. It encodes CASSFLDRYTGE. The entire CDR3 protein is CASSFLDRYTGELFF.

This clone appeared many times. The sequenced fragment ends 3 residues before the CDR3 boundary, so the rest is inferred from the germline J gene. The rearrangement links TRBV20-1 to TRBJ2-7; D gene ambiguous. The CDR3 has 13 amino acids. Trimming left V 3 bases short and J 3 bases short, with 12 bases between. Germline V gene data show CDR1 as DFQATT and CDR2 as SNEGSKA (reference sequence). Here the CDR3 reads CSASSLRSYEQYF. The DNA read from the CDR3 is TGCAGTGCTAGTTCCCTCAGGAGCTACGAG.

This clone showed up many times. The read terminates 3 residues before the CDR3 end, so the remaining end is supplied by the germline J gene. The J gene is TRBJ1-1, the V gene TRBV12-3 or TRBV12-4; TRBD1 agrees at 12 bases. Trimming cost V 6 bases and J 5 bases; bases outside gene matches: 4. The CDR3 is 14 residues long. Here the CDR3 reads CASSRDRGLTEAFF. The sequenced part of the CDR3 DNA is TGTGCCAGCAGCCGGGACAGGGGGCTTACTGAA.

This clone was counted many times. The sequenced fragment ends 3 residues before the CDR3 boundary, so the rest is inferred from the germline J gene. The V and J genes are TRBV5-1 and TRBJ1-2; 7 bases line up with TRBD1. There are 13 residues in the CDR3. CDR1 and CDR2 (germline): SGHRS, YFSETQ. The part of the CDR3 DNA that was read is TGCGCCAGCAGCTTGACAGGGGAAGGGGTC. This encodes CASSLTGEGV. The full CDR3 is CASSLTGEGVYTF. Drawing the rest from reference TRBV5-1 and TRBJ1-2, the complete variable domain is KAGVTQTPRYLIKTRGQQVTLSCSPISGHRSVSWYQQTPGQGLQFLFEYFSETQRNKGNFPGRFSGRQFSNSRSEMNVSTLELGDSALYLCASSLTGEGVYTFGSGTRLTVV.

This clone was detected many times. CDR3 protein: CASSLDSGRTPQHF. Incomplete CDR3 DNA: TGTGCCAGCAGCTTAGACAGCGGGAGAACCCCC. This rearrangement joins TRBV7-6 to TRBJ1-5, with D unclear. The read stops 3 residues short of the end of the CDR3; the missing end is completed from the germline J gene. Germline V gives CDR1 SGHVS, CDR2 FNYEAQ. The CDR3 is made up of 14 amino acids.

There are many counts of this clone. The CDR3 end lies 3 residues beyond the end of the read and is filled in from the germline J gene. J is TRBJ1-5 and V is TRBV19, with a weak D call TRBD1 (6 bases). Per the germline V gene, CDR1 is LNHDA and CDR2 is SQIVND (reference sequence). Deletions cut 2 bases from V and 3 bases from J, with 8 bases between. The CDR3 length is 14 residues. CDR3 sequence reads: CASSIQGNNQPQHF. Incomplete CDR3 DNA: TGTGCCAGTAGTATACAGGGGAACAATCAGCCC.

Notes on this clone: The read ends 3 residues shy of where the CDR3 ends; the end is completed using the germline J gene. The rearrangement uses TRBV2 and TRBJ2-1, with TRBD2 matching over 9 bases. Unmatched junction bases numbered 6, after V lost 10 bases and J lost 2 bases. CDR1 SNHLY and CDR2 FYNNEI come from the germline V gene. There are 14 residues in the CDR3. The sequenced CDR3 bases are TGTGCCACCTCTAGCGGGATAACCTACAATGAG. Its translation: CATSSGITYNE. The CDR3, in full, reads CATSSGITYNEQFF. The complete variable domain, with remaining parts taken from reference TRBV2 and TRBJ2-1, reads EPEVTQTPSHQVTQMGQEVILRCVPISNHLYFYWYRQILGQKVEFLVSFYNNEISEKSEIFDDQFSVERPDGSNFTLKIRSTKLEDSAMYFCATSSGITYNEQFFGPGTRLTVL.

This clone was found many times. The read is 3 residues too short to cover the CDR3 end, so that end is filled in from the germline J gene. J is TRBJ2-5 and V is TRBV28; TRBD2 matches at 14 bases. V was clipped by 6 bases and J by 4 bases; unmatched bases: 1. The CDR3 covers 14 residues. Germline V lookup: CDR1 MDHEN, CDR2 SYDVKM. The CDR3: CASRGLAGAETQYF. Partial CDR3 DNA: TGTGCCAGCAGGGGACTAGCGGGAGCAGAGACC.

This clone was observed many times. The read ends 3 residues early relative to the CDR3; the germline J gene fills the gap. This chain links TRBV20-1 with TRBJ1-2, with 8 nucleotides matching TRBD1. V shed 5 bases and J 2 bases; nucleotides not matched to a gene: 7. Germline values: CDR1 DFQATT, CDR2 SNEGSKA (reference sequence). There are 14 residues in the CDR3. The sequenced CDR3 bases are TGCAGTGCTCCGATCGGACAGGGAAACTATGGC. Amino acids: CSAPIGQGNYG. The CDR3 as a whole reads CSAPIGQGNYGYTF.

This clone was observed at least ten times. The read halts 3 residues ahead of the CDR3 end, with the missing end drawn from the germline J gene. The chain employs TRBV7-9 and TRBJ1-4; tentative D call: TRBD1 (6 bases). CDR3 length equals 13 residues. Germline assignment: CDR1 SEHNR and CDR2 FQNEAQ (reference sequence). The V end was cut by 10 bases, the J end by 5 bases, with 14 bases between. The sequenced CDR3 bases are TGTGCCACTCGGTTGCAGGGGAATGAAAAA. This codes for CATRLQGNEK. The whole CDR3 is CATRLQGNEKLFF.

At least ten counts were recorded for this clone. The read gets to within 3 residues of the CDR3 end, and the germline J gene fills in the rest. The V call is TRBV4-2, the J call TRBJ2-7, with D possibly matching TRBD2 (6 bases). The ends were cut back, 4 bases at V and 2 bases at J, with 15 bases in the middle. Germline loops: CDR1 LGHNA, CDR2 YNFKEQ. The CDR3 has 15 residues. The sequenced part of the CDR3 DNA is TGTGCCAGCAGCCCCCGACTAGATCGGACCTACGAG. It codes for CASSPRLDRTYE. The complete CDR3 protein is CASSPRLDRTYEQYF.

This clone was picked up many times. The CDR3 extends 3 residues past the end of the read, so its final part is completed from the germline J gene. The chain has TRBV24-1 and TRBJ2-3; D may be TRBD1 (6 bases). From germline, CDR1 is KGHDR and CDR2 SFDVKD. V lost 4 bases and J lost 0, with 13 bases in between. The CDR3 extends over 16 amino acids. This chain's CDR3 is CATSDRTASSTDTQYF. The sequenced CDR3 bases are TGTGCCACCAGTGACCGGACAGCTTCTAGCACAGATACG.

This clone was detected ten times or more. The CDR3 bases that were read are TGTGCCAGCAGCTTGCGGTCTAGGGGCACCCACGAG. It codes for CASSLRSRGTHE. The whole CDR3 protein is CASSLRSRGTHEQYF. The V call is TRBV5-6, the J call TRBJ2-7, with D possibly matching TRBD1 (5 bases). Read sequence stops 3 residues before the CDR3 end, and the germline J gene provides the missing end. V was trimmed by 1 base and J by 5 bases, leaving 16 bases between them. The CDR3 totals 15 residues. In germline, CDR1 is SGHDT, CDR2 YYEEEE.

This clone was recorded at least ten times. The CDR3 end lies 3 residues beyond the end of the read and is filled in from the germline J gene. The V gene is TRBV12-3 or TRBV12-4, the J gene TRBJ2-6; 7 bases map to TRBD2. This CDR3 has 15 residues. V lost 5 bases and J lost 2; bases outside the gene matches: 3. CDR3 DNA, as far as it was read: TGTGCCAGCAGTCACGGGGGGACTGGGGCCAACGTC. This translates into CASSHGGTGANV. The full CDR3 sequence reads CASSHGGTGANVLTF.

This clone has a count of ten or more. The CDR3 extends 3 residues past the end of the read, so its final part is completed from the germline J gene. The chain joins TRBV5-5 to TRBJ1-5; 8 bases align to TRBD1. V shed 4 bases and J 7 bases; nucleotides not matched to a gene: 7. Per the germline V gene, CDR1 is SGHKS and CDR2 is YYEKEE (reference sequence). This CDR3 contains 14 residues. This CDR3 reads CASSPGGGIQPQHF. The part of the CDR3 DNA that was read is TGTGCCAGCAGCCCAGGGGGCGGTATACAGCCC.

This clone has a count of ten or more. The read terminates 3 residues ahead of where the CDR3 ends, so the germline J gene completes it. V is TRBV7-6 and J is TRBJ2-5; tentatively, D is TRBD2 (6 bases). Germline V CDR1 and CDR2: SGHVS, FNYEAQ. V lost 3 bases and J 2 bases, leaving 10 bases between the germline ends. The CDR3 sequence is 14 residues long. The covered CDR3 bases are TGTGCCAGCAGCTTCAGCGGGCGTCAAGAGACC. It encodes CASSFSGRQET. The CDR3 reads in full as CASSFSGRQETQYF.

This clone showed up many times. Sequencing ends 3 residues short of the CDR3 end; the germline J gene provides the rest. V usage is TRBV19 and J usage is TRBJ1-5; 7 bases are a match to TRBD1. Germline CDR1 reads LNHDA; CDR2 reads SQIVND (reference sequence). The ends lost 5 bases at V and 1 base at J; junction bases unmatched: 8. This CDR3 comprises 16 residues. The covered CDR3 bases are TGTGCCAGTAGTGACAGGGCCCCCGTCAGCAATCAGCCC. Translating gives CASSDRAPVSNQP. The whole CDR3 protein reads CASSDRAPVSNQPQHF. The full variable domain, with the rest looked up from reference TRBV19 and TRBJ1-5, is DGGITQSPKYLFRKEGQNVTLSCEQNLNHDAMYWYRQDPGQGLRLIYYSQIVNDFQKGDIAEGYSVSREKKESFPLTVTSAQKNPTAFYLCASSDRAPVSNQPQHFGDGTRLSIL.

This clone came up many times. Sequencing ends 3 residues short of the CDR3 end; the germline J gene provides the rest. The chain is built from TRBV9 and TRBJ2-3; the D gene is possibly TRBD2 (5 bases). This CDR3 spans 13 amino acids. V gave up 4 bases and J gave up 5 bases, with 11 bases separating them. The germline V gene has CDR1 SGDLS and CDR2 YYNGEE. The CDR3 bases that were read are TGTGCCAGCAGCCCTAGCTCGGGAGATACG. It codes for CASSPSSGDT. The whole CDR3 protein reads CASSPSSGDTQYF. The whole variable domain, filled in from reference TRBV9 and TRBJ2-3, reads DSGVTQTPKHLITATGQRVTLRCSPRSGDLSVYWYQQSLDQGLQFLIQYYNGEERAKGNILERFSAQQFPDLHSELNLSSLELGDSALYFCASSPSSGDTQYFGPGTRLTVL.

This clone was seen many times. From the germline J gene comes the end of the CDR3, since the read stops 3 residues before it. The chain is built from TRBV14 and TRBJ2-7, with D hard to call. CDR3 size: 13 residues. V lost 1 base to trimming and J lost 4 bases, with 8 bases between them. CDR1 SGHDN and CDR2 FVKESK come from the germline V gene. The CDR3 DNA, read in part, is TGTGCCAGCAGCCAAGGGCAGTCATACGAG. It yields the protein CASSQGQSYE. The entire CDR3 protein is CASSQGQSYEQYF.

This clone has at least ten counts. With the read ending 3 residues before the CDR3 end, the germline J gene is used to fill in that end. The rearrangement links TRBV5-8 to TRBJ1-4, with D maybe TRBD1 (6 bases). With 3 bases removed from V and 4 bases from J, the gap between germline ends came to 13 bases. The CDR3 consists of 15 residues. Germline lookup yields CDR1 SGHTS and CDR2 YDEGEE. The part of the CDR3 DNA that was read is TGTGCCAGCAGCTCCCCGACAGGCAATAATGAAAAA. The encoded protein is CASSSPTGNNEK. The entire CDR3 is CASSSPTGNNEKLFF.

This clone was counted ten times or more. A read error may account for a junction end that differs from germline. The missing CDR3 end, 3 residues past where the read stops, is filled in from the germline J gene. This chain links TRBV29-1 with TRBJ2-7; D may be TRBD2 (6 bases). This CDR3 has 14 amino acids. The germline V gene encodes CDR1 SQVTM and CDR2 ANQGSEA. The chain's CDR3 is CSFDGGASSYEQYF. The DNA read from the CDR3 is TGCAGCTTTGATGGCGGGGCGAGCTCCTACGAG.

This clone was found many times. The part of the CDR3 DNA that was read is TGCGCCAGCAGCCAACCTCCCGGGACAGGGACCGATACTGGC. Translating it yields CASSQPPGTGTDTG. The full CDR3 sequence reads CASSQPPGTGTDTGYTF. This chain uses TRBV4-1 with TRBJ1-2; 9 nucleotides match TRBD1. The CDR3 extends 3 residues past the end of the read, so its final part is completed from the germline J gene. The CDR3 has 17 residues. CDR1 is MGHRA and CDR2 is YSYEKL in the germline V gene. J was trimmed by 7 bases and V by 2 bases; bases with no gene match: 14.

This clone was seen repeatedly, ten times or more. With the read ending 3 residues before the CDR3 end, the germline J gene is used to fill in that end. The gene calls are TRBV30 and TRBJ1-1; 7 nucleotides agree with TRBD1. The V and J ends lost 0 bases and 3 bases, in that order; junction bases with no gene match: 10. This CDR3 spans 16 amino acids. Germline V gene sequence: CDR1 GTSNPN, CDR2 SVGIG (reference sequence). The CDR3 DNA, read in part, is TGTGCCTGGAGTGTACAAAAGGGGGCGGGTTACACTGAA. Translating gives CAWSVQKGAGYTE. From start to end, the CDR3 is CAWSVQKGAGYTEAFF.

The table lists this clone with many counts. CDR3 sequence: CASSQDPSAGNVYGYTF. The part of the CDR3 DNA that was read is TGCGCCAGCAGCCAAGACCCCTCGGCAGGGAATGTCTATGGC. The chain combines TRBV4-1 with TRBJ1-2, with a possible D match to TRBD1 (5 bases). The CDR3 end falls 3 residues outside the read, so it is completed with the germline J gene. The length of the CDR3 is 17 residues. Germline CDR1 MGHRA, CDR2 YSYEKL. The ends were cut back, 0 bases at V and 4 bases at J, with 18 bases in the middle.

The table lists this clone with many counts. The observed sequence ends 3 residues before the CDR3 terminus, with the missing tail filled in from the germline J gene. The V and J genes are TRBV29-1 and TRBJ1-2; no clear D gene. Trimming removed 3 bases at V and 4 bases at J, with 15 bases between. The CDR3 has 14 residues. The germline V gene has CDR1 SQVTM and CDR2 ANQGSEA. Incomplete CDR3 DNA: TGCAGCGTTGACCCCCCGGGGTCTAGCTATGGC. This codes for CSVDPPGSSYG. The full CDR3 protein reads CSVDPPGSSYGYTF.

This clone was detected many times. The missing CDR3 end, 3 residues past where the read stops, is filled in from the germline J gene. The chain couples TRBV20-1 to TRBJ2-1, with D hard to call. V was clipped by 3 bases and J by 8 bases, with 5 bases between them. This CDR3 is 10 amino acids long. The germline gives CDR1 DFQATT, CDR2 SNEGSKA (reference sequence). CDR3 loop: CSASYDEQFF. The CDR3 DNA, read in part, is TGCAGTGCTAGCTATGATGAG.

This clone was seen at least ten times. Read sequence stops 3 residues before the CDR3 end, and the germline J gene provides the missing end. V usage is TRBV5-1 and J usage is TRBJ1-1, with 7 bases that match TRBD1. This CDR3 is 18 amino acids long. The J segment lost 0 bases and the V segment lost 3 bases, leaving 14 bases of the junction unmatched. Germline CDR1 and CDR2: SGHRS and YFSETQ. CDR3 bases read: TGCGCCAGCAGCTATACAGGGGTTGAGAGGTCCCTGAACACTGAA. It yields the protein CASSYTGVERSLNTE. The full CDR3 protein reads CASSYTGVERSLNTEAFF.

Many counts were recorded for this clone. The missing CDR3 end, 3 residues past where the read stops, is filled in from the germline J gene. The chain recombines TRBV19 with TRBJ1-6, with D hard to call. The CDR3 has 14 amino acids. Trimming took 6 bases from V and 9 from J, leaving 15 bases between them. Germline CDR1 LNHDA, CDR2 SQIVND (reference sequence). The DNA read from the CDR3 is TGTGCCAGTAGGACATCCCCGGTTAGTTCACCC. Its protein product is CASRTSPVSSP. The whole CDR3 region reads CASRTSPVSSPLHF.